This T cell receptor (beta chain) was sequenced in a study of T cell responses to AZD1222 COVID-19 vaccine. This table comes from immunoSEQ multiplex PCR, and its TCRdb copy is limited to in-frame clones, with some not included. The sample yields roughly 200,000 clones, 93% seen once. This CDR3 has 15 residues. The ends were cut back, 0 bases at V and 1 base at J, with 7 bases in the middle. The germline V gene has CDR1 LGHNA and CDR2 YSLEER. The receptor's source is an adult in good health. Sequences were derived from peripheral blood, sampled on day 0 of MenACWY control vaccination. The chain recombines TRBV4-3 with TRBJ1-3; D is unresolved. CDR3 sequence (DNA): TGCGCCAGCAGCCAAGATAGCGCATCTGGAAACACCATATATTTT. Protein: CASSQDSASGNTIYF.